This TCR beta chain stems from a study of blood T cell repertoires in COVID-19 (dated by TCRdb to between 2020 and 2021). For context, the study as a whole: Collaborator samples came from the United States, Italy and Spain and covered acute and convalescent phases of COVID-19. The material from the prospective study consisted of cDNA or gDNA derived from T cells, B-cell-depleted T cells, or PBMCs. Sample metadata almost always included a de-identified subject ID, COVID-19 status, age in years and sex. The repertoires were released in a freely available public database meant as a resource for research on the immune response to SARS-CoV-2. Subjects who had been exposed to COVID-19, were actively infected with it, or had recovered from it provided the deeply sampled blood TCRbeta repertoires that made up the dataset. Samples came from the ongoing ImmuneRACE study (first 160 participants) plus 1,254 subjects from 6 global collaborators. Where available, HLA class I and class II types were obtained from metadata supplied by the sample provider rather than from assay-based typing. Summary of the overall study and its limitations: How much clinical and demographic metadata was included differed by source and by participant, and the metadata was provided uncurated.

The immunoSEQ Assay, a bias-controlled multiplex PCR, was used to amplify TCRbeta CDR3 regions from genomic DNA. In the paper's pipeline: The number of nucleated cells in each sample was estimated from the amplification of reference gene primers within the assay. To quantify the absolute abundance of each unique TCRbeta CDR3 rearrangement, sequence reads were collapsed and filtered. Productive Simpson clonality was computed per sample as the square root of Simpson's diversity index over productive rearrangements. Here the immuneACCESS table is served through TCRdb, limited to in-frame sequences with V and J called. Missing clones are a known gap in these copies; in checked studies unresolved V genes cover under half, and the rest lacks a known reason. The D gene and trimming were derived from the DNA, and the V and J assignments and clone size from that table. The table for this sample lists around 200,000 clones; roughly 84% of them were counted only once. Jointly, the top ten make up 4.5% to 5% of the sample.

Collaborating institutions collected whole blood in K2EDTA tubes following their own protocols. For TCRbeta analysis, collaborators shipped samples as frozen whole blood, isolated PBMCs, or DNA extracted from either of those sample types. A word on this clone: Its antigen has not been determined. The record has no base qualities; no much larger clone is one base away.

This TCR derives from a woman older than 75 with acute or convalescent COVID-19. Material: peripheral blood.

The nucleotides read TGTGCCAGCAGCTTGACCGTAGGGGACTATGGCTACACCTTC. Its protein reads: CASSLTVGDYGYTF. The V and J genes are TRBV5-4 and TRBJ1-2; perhaps TRBD1 is the D gene, with 5 bases matching. Based on the germline V gene (reference sequence), the CDR1 and CDR2 sequences are SGHNT and YYREEE. V is reduced by 1 base and J by 3 bases, leaving a spacing of 10 bases between them. The CDR3 covers 14 residues, taking in both the cysteine and the phenylalanine. Only the CDR3 region is kept as DNA, spanning 42 bases read in frame from base 1.